This TCR beta chain was retrieved from a study of long-term antiretroviral therapy in people with HIV (dated by TCRdb to between 2021 and 2024). At the level of the whole study: The earliest samples were collected roughly a decade before the 2015 WHO recommendation for immediate ART, at a time when ART was usually postponed until CD4 counts fell. This retrospective serial study examined whether starting ART and sustained HIV suppression were associated with changes in the composition and diversity of the TRB repertoire in peripheral blood. A total of under 250 cryopreserved PBMC samples were contributed to the cohort by 30 adults with confirmed HIV infection, with samples collected serially over a mean of 6 years (range 1-12). Among the 30 to 35 participants with HIV, about a dozen were female. No cross-contamination during QIAcube processing was seen in test extractions of a monoclonal T-cell line run alongside 33 polyclonal samples. The paper as a whole reports these results and caveats: Inferences about post-ART repertoire changes are limited because no data were available on ART adherence, viral resistance or therapy changes. At every time point, the repertoire was dominated by expanded TRB clones first identified before ART initiation, although this dominance fluctuated and, in many PLHIV, declined after ART. Because PBMC availability was limited, only the TCR beta chain was sequenced, with no alpha chain pairing. ART initiation was associated with a significant increase in TRB diversity, but diversity stayed significantly below transplant donor controls even after long-term ART. Because pre-ART samples had limited cell numbers, unsorted PBMC were profiled rather than sorted CD4+ and CD8+ T cells. Narrower CDR3 length ranges were observed in HIV repertoires than in controls, and an antigen-experienced repertoire with only a slight naive shift after ART was suggested by the network structure. The samples span the years 2004 to 2017, and the ART regimens used at that time may not be as effective as current regimens.

From cysteine to phenylalanine, the CDR3 is 16 amino acids long. Only the CDR3 part of the read is kept: 48 bases, read in frame from the first base. CDR1 and CDR2 are read off the germline V gene (reference sequence) as SEHNR and FQNEAQ. Clipping removes 5 bases from V and 3 bases from J, with 9 as the unmatched junction base count. To be included, a participant needed at least one PBMC sample from before ART initiation plus at least two post-ART samples. All participants with HIV were treated in the United States of America. Before DNA extraction, cryopreserved samples of about 1-10 million PBMC were thawed and washed. At the time of the earliest PBMC sample, participants with HIV were aged between roughly 20 and 60 years. PBMC samples were contributed by each participant from 1-4 timepoints before ART initiation and 2-8 timepoints after ART initiation, with a median of 7 samples. For every participant, serial HIV viral load, CD4+ T-cell count, ART history and demographic data were obtained. Using a Qiagen kit on a QIAcube, genomic DNA was extracted from unsorted PBMC, with samples processed in batches of 12.

Sequencing of the TRB variable region was done with the immunoSEQ hsTCRB v3.0 assay at survey level resolution. The target sequencing depth for TRB was 40,000-50,000 T-cell genomes per sample. An Illumina MiSeq with a v3 150-cycle kit was used to sequence the pooled TRB libraries. In the paper's pipeline: Analysis of repertoires was carried out in R inside a reproducible Nextflow workflow spanning QC, data transformation and analysis. Custom analyses were implemented in LymphoSeq2, an R package for AIRR-Seq data exploration. A few samples that produced fewer than 5000 total TRB sequences were removed, so 188 HIV repertoires were analyzed. Of the 188 retained HIV repertoires, 55 to 60 were collected before and approximately 130 after ART initiation. Repertoires were downsampled to 5000 TRB nucleotide sequences, with summary statistics averaged over 100 downsampling iterations. Only TRB sequences with CDR3 regions of at least seven amino acids were retained for analysis. Diversity was measured with a Shannon entropy-derived clonality score and the Gini coefficient. In the repertoire networks, any two of the top 5000 CDR3 amino acid sequences were linked whenever the two sequences differed by an edit distance of one. GLIPH2 predicted antigen specificity groups and MHC restriction for TRB CDR3 amino acid sequences. Known CMV, EBV, HIV or tissue antigen associations were flagged by matching CDR3 amino acid sequences against VDJdb and McPAS-TCR. Pre-ART, post-ART and control groups were compared with Wilcoxon signed-rank tests and Holm-Bonferroni correction. TCRdb re-hosts the immuneACCESS table, in-frame sequences only. Its copies lack some clones; in the studies checked, an unresolved V gene accounts for under half of them, and the cause for the rest is not known. That table supplies the V and J calls and clone size; D and trimming were determined from the DNA. The table for this sample lists 25,000 to 35,000 clones; about 88% of them were counted only once. The top ten clones comprise under 1.3% of the sample.

Comments on this clone: Its specific antigen is unknown. No much larger clone exists at a distance of one base, and base qualities are not known.

This specimen was unsorted PBMCs, taken 2 years after starting antiretroviral therapy. The rearrangement joined TRBV7-9 to TRBJ2-1, with 8 junctional bases fitting TRBD2. The TCR sequence derives from a man aged 50-59 years with HIV. The nucleotide sequence reads as follows: TGTGCCAGCAGCCAGAAGCGGGAGTGGGGCTACAATGAGCAGTTCTTC. It codes for CASSQKREWGYNEQFF.